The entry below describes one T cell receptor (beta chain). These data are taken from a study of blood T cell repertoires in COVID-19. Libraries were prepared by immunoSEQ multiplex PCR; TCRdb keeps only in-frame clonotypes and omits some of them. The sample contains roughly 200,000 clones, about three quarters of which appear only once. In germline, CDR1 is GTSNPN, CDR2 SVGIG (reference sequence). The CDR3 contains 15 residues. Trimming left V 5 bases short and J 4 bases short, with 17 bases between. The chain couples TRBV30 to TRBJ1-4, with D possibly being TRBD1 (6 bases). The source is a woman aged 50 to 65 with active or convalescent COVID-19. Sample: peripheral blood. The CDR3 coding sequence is TGTGCCTGGGGTGGGGGAGGGGGTTATAATGAAAAACTGTTTTTT. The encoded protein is CAWGGGGGYNEKLFF.